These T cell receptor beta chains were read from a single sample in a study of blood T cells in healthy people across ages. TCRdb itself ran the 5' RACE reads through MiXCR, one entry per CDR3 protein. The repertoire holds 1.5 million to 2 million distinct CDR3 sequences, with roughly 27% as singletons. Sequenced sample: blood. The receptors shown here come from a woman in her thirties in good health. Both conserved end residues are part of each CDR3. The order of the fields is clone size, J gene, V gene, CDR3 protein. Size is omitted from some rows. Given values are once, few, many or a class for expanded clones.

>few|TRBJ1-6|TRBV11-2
CASSLAGAGGSPLHF
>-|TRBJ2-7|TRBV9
CVSSVAGGGGYEQYF
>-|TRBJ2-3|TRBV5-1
CASSLWGQTRTDTQYF
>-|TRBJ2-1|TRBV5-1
CASNLAVGDEQFF
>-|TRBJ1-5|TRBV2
CASSVSLLGNQPQHF
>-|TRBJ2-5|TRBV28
CASSLRTGAPQTQYF
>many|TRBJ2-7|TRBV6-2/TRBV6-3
CASSGSGRFEQYF
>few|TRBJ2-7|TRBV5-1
CASSLSPGSSYEQYF
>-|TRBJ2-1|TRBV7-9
CASSLVGLAGDRNEQFF
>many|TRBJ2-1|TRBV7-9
CASSLISIEQFF
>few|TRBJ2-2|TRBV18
CASPPEPTGELFF
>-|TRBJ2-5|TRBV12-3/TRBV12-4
CASSLALAGLEEVQYF
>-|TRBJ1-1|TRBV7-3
CASSPSSLYTEAFF
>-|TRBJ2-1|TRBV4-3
CASSQDTGSPGKGNEQFF
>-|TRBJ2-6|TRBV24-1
CATSDSTGTGANVLTF
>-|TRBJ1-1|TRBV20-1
CSATLNRGSTEAFF
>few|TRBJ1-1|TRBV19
CATLPGSMNTEAFF
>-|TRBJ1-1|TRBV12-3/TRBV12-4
CASSLGGNEAFF
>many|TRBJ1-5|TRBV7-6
CASSSVGNQPQHF
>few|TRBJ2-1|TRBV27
CASSFKGGRSYNEQFF
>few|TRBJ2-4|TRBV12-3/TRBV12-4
CASRMSYGAGALAKNIQYF
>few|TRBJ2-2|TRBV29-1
CSVTGRRDTGELFF
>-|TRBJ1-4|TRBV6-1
CASSEPRPATNEKRFF
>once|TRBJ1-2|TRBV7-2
CASRLQARGYTF
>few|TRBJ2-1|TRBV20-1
CSARVPKAGNYNEQFF
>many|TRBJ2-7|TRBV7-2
CASSLGPGVSYEQYF
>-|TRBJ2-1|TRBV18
CASSPSRDRAAGEQFF
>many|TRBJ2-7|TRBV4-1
CASSQAHLRYEQYF
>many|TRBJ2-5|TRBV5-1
CASSNDQETQYF
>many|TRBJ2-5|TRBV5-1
CASSVRDLQETQYF
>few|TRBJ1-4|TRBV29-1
CSVRTAPNEKLFF
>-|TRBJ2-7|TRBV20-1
CSARDTGAPKDEQYF
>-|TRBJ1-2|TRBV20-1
CSARADRPRDYGYTF
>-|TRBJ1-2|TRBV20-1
CSAPRDIYGYTF
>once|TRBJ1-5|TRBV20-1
CSAREGEGSDQPQHF
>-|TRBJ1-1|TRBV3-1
CASSQYGHTEAFF
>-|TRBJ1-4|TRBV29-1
CSVESQDEKLFF
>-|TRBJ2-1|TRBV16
CASSPTGAGEQFF
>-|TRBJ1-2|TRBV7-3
CASSGTGSLGYTF
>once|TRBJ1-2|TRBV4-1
CASSQARGECGGYTF
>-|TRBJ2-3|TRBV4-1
CAGSPDVQRGGTQYF
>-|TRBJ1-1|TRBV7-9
CASSLGRDRNTEAFF
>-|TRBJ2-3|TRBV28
CASSLPGERGGASTDTQYF
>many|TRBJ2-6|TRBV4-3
CASSKVVVSSGANVLTF
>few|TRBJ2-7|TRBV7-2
CASTMGAYEQYF
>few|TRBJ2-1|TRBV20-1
CSARGGQGYNEQFF
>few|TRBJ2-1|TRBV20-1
CSARDSPISYNEQFF
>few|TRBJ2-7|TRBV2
CASSEGGGWYEQYF
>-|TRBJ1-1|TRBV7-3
CASSLRGGGADTEAFF
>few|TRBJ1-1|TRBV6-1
CASSVLTGEAAFF
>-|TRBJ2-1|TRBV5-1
CASSLGTSGRANNEQFF
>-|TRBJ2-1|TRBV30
CAWRRSPNYEQFF
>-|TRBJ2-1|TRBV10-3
CAISRGLVAGPNEQFF
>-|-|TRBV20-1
CSARGDRGFEQYF
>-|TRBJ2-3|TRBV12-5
CASGLGGPTDTQYF
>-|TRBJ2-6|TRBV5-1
CASRHDGAGANVLTF
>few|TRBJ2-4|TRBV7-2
CASSLRPMGAKNIQYF
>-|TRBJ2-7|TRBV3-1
CASSQDWEVREQYF
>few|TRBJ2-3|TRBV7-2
CASSFRGGRWSDTQYF